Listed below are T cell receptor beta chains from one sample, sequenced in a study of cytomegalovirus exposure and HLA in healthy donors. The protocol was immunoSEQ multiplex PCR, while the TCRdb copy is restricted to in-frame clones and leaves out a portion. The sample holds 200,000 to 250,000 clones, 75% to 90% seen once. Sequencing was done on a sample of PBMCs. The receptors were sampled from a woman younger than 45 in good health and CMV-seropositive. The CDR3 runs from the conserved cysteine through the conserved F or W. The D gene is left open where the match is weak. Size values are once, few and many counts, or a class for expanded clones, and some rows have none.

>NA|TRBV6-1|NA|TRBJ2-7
TGTGCCAGCAGTGTCGGCAGTTCCTACGAGCAGTACTTC
CASSVGSSYEQYF
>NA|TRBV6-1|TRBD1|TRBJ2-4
TGTGCCAGCAGTGAATGGCGGGGACAGGGGCCCCAGTACTTC
CASSEWRGQGPQYF
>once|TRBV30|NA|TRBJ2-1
TGTGCCTGGAGTGTAGAGGAGCAGTTCTTC
CAWSVEEQFF
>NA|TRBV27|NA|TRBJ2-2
TGTGCCAGCACCACATCAACGGGGGAGCTGTTTTTT
CASTTSTGELFF
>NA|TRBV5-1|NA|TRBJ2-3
TGCGCCAGCAGCTTGCATGATACGCAGTATTTT
CASSLHDTQYF
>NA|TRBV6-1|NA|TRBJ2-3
TGTGCCAGCAGTGGCGGGGGGACAGGGAAGACAGATACGCAGTATTTT
CASSGGGTGKTDTQYF
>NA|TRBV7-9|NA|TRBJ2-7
TGTGCCAGCAGCTCCGGGAACTACGAGCAGTACTTC
CASSSGNYEQYF
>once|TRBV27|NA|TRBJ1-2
TGTGCCAGCAGTTTAAAGGGGAGAGGGAACGGCTACACCTTC
CASSLKGRGNGYTF
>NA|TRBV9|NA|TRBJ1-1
TGTGCCAGCAGCGTAGACCAGGGAACTGAAGCTTTCTTT
CASSVDQGTEAFF
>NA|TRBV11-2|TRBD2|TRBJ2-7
TGTGCCAGCAGCAGAATAGCGGGAGCAGGATCCTACGAGCAGTACTTC
CASSRIAGAGSYEQYF
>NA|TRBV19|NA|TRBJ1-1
TGTGCCAGTAGTATCAGGGTCCACCTAATGAACACTGAAGCTTTCTTT
CASSIRVHLMNTEAFF
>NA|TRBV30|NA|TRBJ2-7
TGTGCCTGGGGGGGGACGTCTGTCTACGAGCAGTACTTC
CAWGGTSVYEQYF
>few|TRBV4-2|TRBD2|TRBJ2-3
TGTGCCAGCAGCCCTGTACTAGCGGGAGGGCCGACAGATACGCAGTATTTT
CASSPVLAGGPTDTQYF
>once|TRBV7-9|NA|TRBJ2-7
TGTGCCAGCAGCTTGGGGACGATCGGCGAGCAGTACTTC
CASSLGTIGEQYF
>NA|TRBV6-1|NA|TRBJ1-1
TGTGCCAGCAGTGAAGCGGGCAGCAGGGGTGTTTATGGAGCTTTCTTT
CASSEAGSRGVYGAFF
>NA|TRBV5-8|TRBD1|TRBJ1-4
TGTGCCAGCAGGCCCGGACAGGGGATTGGAGAAAAACTGTTTTTT
CASRPGQGIGEKLFF
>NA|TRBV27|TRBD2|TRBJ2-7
TGTGCCAGCAGTTCCCCATTCCGGGGCCGGGGACTATCCTACGAGCAGTACTTC
CASSSPFRGRGLSYEQYF
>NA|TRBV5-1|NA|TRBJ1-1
TGCGCCAGCAGCTACGGACGGACGGGCACTGAAGCTTTCTTT
CASSYGRTGTEAFF
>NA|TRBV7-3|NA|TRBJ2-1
TGTGCCAGCAGCTTAACTCCGGGGGCGAGCGGGAACGAGCAGTTCTTC
CASSLTPGASGNEQFF
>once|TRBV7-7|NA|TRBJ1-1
TGTGCTAGCAGCTTACAAAGAAACACTGAAGCTTTCTTT
CASSLQRNTEAFF
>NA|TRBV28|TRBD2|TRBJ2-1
TGTGCCAGCAGTACCCTAACGACTAGCGGGAGACCCAATGAGCAGTTCTTC
CASSTLTTSGRPNEQFF
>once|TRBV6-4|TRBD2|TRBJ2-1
TGTGCCAGCAGTGCCGTAGCGGGAGGGTACAATGAGCAGTTCTTC
CASSAVAGGYNEQFF
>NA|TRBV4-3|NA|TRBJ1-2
TGCGCCAGCAGCCAATCCACAGCTTGGACAGCTGATGGCTACACCTTC
CASSQSTAWTADGYTF
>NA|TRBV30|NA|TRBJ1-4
TGTGCCTGGAGGACGGTATGGGATGAAAAACTGTTTTTT
CAWRTVWDEKLFF
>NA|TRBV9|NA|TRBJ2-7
TGTGCCAGCAGCGTAGGGGCGGCGTCGGACGAGCAGTACTTC
CASSVGAASDEQYF
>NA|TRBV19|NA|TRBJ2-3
TGTGCCAGTAGTATACCGGGGGGCACAGATACGCAGTATTTT
CASSIPGGTDTQYF
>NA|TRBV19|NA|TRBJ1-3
TGTGCCAGTAGTATATCCGGGGGAGCCTCTGGAAACACCATATATTTT
CASSISGGASGNTIYF
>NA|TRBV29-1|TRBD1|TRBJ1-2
TGCAGCGTGCCAACCGGGACAGGGGTGACTAACTATGGCTACACCTTC
CSVPTGTGVTNYGYTF
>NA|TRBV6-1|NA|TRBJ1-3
TGTGCCAGCAACCGCGCTGGAAACACCATATATTTT
CASNRAGNTIYF
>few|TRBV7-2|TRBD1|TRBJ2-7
TGTGCCAGCAGCGGGAGACAGGGTCTCGAGCAGTACTTC
CASSGRQGLEQYF
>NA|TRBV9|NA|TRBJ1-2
TGTGCCAGCAGCTCCAGCAGGGGCTTCGGCTACACCTTC
CASSSSRGFGYTF
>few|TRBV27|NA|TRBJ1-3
TGTGCCAGCCGCTCCGGAAACACCATATATTTT
CASRSGNTIYF
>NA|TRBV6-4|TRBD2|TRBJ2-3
TGTGCCAGCAGCCGGGACTACACAGATACGCAGTATTTT
CASSRDYTDTQYF
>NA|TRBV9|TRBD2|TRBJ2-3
TGTGCCAGCAGCGTTGCGGGAGTAGGTACAGATACGCAGTATTTT
CASSVAGVGTDTQYF
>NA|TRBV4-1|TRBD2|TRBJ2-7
TGCGCCAGCAGCCAAGGACTAGCGGGAGTCTCCTACGAGCAGTACTTC
CASSQGLAGVSYEQYF
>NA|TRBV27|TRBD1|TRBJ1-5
TGTGCCAGCAGTTCCGGGACAGGGGGATATAGCAATCAGCCCCAGCATTTT
CASSSGTGGYSNQPQHF
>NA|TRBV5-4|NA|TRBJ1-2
TGTGCCAGCAACCTACAGGGTGGCTATGGCTACACCTTC
CASNLQGGYGYTF
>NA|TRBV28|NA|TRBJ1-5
TGTGCCAGCAGCTCCGGACAATACCATAGCAATCAGCCCCAGCATTTT
CASSSGQYHSNQPQHF
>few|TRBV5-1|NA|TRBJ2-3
TGCGCCAGCAGCTTGGCCAGGCCAAGTGGGACAGATACGCAGTATTTT
CASSLARPSGTDTQYF
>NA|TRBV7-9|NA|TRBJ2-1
TGTGCCAGCAGCTTGTCGGGTGGAAATGAGCAGTTCTTC
CASSLSGGNEQFF
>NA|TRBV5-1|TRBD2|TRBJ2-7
TGCGCCAGCAGCTTGGCTGCGGGAGGGCCGGGTTACGAGCAGTACTTC
CASSLAAGGPGYEQYF
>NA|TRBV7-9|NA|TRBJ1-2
TGTGCCAGCAGCTTAGCTGGAGGGTCCCCCTATGGCTACACCTTC
CASSLAGGSPYGYTF
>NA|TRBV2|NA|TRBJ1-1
TGTGCCAGCAGTGAAACAGGGATCGGGACTGAAGCTTTCTTT
CASSETGIGTEAFF
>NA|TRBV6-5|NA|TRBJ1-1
TGTGCCAGCAGTCCCCGGTCTATAAACACTGAAGCTTTCTTT
CASSPRSINTEAFF
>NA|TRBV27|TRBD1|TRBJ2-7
TGTGCCAGCGGGACAGATTACGAGCAGTACTTC
CASGTDYEQYF
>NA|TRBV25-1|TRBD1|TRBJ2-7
TGTGCCAGCACCGGGACAGGGAGCTCCTACGAGCAGTACTTC
CASTGTGSSYEQYF
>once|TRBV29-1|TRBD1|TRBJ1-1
TGCAGCGTTGTAGCATCGGGACAGTTGAACACTGAAGCTTTCTTT
CSVVASGQLNTEAFF
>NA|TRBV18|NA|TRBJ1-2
TGTGCCAGTCATACTCCTCCTAGTGGCTACACCTTC
CASHTPPSGYTF